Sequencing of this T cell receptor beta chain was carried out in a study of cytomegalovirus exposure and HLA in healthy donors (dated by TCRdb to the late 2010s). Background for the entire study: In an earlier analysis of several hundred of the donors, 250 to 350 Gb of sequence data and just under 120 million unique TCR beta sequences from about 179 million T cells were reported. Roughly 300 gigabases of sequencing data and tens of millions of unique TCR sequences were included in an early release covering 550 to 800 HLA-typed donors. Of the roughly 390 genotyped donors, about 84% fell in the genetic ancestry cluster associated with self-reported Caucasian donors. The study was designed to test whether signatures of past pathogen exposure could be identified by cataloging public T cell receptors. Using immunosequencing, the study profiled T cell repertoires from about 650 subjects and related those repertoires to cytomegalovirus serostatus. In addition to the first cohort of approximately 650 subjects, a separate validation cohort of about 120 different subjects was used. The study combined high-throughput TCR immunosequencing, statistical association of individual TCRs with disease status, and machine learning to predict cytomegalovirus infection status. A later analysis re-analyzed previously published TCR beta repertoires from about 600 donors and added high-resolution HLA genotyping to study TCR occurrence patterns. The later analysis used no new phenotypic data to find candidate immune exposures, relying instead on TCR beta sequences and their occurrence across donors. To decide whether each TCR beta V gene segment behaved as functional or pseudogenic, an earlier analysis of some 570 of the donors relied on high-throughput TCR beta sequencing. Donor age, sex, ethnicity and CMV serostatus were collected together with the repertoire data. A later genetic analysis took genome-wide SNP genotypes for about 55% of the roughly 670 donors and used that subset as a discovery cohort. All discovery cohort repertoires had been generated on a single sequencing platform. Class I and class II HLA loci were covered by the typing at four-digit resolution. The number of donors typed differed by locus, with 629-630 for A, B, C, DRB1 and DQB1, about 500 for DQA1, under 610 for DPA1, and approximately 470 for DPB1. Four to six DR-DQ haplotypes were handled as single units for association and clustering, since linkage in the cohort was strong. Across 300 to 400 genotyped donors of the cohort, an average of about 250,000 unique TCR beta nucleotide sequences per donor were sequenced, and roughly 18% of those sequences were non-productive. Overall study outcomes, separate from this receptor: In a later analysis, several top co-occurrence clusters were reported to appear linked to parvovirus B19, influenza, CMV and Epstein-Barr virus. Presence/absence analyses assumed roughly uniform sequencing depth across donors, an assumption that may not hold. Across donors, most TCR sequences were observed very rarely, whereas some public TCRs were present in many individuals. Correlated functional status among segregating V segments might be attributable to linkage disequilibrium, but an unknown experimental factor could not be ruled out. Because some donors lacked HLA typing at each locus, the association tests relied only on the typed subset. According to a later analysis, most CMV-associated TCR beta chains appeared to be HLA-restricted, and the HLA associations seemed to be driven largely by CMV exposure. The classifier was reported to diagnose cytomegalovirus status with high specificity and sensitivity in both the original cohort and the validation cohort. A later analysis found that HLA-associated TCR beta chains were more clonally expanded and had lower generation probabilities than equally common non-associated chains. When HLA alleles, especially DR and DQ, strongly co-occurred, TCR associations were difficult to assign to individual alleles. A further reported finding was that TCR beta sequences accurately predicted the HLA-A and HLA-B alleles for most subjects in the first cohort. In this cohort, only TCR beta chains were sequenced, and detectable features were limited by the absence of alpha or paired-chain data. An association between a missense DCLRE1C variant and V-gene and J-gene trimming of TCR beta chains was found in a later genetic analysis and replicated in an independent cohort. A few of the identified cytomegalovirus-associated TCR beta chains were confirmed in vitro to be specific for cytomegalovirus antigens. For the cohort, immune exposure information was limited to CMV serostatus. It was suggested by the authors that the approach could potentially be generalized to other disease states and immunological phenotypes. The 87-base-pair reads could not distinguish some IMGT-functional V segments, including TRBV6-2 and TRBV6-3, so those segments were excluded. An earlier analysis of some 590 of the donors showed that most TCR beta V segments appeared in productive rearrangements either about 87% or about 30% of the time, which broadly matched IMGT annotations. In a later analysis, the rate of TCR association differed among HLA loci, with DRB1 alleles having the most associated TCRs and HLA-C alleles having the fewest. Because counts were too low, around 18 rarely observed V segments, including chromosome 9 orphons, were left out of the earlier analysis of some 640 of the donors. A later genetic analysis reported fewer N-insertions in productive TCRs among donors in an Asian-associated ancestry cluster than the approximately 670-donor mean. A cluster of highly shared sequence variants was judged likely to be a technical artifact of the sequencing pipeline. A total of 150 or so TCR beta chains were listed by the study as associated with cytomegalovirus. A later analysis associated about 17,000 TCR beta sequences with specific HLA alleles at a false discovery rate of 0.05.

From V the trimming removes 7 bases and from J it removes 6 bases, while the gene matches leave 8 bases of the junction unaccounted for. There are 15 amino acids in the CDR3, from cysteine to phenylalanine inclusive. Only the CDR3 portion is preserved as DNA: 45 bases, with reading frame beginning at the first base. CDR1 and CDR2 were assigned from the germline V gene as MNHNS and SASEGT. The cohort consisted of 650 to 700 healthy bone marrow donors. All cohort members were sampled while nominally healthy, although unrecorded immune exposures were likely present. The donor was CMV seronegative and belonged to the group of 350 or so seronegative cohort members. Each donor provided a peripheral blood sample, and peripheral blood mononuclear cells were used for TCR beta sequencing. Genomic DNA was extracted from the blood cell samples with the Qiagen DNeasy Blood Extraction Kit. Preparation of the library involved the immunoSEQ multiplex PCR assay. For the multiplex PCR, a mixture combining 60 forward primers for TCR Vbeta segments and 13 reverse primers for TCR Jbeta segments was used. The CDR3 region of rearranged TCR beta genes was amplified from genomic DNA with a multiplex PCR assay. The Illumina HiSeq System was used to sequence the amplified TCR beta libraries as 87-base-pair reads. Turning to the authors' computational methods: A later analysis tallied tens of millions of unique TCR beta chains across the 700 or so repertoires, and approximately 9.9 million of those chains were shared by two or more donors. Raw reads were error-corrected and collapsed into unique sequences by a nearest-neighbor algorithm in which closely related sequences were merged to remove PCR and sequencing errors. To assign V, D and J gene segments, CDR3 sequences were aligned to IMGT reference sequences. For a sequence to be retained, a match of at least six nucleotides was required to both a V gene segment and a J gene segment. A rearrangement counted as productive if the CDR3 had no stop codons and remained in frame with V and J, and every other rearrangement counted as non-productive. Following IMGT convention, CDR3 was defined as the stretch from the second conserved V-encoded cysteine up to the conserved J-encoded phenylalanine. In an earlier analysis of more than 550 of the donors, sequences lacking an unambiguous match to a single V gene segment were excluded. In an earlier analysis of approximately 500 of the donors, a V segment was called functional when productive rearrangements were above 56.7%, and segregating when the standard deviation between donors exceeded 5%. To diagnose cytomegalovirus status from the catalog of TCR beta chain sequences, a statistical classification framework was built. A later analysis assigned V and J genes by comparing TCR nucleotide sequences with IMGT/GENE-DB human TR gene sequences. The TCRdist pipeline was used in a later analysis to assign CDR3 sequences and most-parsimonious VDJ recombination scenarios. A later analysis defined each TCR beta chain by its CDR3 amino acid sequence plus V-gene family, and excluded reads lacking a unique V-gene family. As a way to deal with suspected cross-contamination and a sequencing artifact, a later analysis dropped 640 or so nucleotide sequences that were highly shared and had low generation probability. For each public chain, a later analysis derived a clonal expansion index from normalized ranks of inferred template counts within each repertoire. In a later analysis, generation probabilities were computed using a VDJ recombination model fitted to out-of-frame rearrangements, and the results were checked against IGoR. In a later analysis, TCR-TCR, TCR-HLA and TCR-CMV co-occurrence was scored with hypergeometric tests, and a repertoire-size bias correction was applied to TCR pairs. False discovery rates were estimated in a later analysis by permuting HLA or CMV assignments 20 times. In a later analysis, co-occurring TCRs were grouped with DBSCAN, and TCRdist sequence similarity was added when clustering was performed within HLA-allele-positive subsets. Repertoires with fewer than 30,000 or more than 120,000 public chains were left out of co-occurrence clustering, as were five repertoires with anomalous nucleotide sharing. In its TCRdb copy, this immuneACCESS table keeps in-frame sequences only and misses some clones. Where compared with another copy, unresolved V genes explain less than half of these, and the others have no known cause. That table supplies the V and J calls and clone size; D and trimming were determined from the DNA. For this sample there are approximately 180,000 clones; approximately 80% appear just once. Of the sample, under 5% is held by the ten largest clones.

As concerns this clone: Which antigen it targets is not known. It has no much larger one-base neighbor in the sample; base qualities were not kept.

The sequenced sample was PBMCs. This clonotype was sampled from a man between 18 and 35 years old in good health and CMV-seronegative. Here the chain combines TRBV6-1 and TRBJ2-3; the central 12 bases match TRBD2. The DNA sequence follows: TGTGCCAGCACCGCACTAGCGGGAGGTCGCGATACGCAGTATTTT. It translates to CASTALAGGRDTQYF.